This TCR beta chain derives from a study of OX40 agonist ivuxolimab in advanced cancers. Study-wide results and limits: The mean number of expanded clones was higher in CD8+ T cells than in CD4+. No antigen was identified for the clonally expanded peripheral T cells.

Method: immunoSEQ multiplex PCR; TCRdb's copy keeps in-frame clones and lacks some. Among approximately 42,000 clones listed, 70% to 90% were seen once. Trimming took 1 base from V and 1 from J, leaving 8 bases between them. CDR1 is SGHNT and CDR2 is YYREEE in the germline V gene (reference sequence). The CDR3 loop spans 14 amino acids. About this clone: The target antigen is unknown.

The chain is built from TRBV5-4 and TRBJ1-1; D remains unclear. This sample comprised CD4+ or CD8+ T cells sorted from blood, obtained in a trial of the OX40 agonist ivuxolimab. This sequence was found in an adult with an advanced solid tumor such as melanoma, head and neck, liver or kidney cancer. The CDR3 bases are TGTGCCAGCAGCTTGCAGCGAGGGAACACTGAAGCTTTCTTT. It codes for CASSLQRGNTEAFF.